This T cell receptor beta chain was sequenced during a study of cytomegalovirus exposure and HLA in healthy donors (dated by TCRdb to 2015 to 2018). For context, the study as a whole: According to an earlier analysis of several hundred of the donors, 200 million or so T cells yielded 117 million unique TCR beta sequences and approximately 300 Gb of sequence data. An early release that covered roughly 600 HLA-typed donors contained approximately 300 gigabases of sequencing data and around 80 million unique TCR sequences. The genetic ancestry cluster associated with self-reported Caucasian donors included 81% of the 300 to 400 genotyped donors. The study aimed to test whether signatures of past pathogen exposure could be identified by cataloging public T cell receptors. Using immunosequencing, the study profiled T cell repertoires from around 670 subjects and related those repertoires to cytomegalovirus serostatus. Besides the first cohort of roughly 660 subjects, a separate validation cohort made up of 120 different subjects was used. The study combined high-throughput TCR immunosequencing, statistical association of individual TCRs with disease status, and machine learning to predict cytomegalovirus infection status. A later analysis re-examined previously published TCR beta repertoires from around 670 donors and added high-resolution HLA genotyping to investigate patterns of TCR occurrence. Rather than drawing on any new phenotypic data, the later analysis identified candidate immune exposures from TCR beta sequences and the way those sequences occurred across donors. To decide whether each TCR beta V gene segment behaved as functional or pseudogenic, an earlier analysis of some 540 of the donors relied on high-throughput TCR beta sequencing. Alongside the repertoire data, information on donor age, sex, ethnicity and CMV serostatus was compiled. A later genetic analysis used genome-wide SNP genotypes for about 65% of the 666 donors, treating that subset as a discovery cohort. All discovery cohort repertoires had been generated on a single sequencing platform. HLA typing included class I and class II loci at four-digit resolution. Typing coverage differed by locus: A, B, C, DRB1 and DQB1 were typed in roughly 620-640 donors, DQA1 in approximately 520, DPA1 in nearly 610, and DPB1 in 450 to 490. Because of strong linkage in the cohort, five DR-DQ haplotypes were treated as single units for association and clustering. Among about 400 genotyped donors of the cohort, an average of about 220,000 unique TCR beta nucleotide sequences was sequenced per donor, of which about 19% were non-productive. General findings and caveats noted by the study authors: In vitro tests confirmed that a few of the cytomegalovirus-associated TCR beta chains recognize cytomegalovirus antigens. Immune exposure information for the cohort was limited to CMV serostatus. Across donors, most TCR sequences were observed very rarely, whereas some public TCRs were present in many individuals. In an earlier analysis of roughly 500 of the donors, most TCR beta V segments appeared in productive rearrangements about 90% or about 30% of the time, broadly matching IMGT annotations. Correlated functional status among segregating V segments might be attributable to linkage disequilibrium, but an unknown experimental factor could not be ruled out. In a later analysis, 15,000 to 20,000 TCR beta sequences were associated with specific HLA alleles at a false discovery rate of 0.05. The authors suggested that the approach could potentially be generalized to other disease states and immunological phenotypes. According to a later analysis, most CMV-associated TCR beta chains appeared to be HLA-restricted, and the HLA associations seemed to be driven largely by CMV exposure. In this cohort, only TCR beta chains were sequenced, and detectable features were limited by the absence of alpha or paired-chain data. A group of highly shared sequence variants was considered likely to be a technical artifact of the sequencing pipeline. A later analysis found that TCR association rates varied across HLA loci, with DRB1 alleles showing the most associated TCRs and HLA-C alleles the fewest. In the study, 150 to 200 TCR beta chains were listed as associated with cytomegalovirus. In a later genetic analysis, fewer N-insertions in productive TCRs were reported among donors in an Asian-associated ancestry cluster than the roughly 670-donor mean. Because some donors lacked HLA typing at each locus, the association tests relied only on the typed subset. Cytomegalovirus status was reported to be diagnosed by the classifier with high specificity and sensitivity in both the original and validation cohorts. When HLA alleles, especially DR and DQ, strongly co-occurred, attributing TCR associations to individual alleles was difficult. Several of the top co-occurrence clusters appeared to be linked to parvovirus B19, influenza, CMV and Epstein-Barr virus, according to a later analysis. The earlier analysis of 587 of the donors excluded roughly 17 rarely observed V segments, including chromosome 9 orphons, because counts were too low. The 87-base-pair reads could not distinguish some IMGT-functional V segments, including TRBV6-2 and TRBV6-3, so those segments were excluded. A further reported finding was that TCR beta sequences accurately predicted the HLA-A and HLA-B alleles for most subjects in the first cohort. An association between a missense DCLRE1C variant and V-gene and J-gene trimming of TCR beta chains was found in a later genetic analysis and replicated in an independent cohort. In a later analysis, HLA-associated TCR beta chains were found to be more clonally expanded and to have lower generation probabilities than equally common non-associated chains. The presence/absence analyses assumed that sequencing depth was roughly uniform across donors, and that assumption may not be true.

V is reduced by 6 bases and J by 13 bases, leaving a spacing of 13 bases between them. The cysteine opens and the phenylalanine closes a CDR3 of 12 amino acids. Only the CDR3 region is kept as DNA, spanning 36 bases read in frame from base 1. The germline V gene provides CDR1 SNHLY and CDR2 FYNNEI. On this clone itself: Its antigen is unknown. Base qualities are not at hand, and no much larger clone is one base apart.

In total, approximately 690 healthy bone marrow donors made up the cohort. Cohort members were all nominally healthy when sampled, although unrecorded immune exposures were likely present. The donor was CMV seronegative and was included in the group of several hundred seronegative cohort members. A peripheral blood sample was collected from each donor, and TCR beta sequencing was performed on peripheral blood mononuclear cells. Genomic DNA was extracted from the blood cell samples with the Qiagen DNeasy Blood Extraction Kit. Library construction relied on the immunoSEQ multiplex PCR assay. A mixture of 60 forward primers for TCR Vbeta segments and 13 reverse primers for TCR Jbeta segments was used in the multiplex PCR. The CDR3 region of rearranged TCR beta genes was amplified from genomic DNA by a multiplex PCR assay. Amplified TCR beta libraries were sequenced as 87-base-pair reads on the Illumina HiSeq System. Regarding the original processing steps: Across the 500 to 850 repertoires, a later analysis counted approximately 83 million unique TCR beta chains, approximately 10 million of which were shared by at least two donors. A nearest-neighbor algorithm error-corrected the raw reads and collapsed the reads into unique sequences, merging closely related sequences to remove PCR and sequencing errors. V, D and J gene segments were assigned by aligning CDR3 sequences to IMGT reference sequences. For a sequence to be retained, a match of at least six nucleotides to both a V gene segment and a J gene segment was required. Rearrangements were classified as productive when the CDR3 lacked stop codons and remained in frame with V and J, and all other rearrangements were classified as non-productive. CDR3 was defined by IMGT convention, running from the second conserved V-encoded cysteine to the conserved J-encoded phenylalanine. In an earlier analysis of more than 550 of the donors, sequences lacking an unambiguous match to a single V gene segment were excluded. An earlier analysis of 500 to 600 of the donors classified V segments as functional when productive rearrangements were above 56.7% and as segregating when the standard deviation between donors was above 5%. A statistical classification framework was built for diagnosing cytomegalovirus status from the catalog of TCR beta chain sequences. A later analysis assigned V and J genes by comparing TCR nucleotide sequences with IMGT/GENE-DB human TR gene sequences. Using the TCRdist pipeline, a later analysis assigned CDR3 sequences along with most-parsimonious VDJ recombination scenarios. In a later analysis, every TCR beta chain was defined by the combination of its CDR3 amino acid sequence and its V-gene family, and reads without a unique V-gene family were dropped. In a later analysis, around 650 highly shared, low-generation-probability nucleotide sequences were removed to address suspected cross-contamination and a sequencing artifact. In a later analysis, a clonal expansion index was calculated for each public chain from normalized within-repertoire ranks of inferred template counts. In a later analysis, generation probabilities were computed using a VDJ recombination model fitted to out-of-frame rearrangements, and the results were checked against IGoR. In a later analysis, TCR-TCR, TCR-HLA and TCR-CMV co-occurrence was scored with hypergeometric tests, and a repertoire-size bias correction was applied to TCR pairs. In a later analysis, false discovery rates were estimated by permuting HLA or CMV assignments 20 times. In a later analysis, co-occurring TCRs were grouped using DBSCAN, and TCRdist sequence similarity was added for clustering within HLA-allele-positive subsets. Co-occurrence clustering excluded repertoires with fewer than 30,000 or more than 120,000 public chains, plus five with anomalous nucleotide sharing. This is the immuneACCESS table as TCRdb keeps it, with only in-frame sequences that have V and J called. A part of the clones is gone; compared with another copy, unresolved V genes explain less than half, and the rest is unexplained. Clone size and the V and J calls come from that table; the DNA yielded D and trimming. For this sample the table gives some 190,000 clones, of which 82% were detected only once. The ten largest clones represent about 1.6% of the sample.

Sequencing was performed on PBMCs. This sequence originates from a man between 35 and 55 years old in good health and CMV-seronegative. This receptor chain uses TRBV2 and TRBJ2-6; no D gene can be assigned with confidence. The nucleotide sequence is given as TGTGCCAGCAGGGCCGATGAGGAGGTCCTGACTTTC. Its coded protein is CASRADEEVLTF. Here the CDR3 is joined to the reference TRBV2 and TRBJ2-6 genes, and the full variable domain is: EPEVTQTPSHQVTQMGQEVILRCVPISNHLYFYWYRQILGQKVEFLVSFYNNEISEKSEIFDDQFSVERPDGSNFTLKIRSTKLEDSAMYFCASRADEEVLTFGAGSRLTVL.